This record looks at one TCR beta chain sequence and its context. This sample was taken from a study of blood T cell repertoires in COVID-19. Study information: The study drew acute and convalescent COVID-19 samples from the United States, Italy and Spain.

Original handling: Amplification of reference gene primers provided the estimated nucleated cell counts. Repertoires were generated with immunoSEQ multiplex PCR, while TCRdb's copy carries only in-frame clones and drops some. V, J and clone size reflect that table, while D and trimming were determined from the DNA. The sample records about 130,000 clones, about 79% being singletons. V was pared by 0 bases and J by 0 bases, with 7 bases between. The CDR3 loop spans 15 amino acids. CDR1 is LGHDT, CDR2 YNNKEL, per germline (reference sequence). This TCR derives from a woman in her 50s with acute or convalescent COVID-19. The chain couples TRBV3-1 (or the pseudogene TRBV3-2) to TRBJ2-3; the D is unclear. Specimen: peripheral blood. CDR3 loop: CASSQDPVSTDTQYF. CDR3 nucleotides: TGTGCCAGCAGCCAAGATCCGGTTAGCACAGATACGCAGTATTTT.